These 6 T cell receptor beta chains were sequenced from one sample in a study of shared T cell receptors in the human thymus. Assay: immunoSEQ multiplex PCR; the TCRdb copy retains only in-frame clones and omits some. The table lists about 540,000 clones, about 80% of them singletons. Another study also made use of these data, one on human thymus T cells.

The sample was thymocytes. These receptors originate from a boy under two years old with a congenital heart defect.

The chain employs TRBV7-9 and TRBJ2-7; TRBD1 aligns across 11 bases. The CDR3 sequence is 15 residues long. Germline V gene data show CDR1 as SEHNR and CDR2 as FQNEAQ (reference sequence). Trimming removed 5 bases from V and 6 bases from J; junction bases left unmatched: 9. CDR3 in DNA: TGTGCCAGCAGCCCGGAGGGACAGGGGGTTGGCGAGCAGTACTTC. Protein: CASSPEGQGVGEQYF.

The rearrangement links TRBV6-1 to TRBJ2-1; the D gene is possibly TRBD2 (6 bases). This CDR3 contains 15 residues. Germline V lookup: CDR1 MNHNS, CDR2 SASEGT. V was clipped by 4 bases and J by 3 bases, with 13 bases between them. CDR3 residues: CASSGRERDYNEQFF. DNA for the CDR3: TGTGCCAGCAGTGGCCGGGAGAGGGACTACAATGAGCAGTTCTTC.

This chain connects TRBV7-2 to TRBJ2-7; maybe TRBD2 (5 bases). Per germline, CDR1 SGHTA and CDR2 FQGNSA. Trimming took off 5 bases at V and 2 bases at J, with 13 bases between the two ends. The CDR3 length is 14 residues. The CDR3 coding sequence is TGTGCCAGCAGCAGAAGAGGGCAGGCCTACGAGCAGTACTTC. Protein: CASSRRGQAYEQYF.

The chain combines TRBV28 with TRBJ2-1, with TRBD2 matching over 11 bases. J gave up 0 bases and V 6 bases, and 4 bases lay outside the gene matches. CDR1 and CDR2 (germline): MDHEN, SYDVKM. The CDR3 runs to 16 residues. The CDR3: CASRTSGSRSYNEQFF. The CDR3 DNA is TGTGCCAGCAGAACTAGCGGGAGCCGCTCCTACAATGAGCAGTTCTTC.

The chain recombines TRBV27 with TRBJ2-7; TRBD2 matches at 13 bases. CDR3 length: 20 residues. With V trimmed by 6 bases and J by 1 base, 18 bases remained unmatched. Germline values: CDR1 MNHEY, CDR2 SMNVEV (reference sequence). The CDR3 sequence is CASSPEGERTSGGYSYEQYF. The CDR3 region has the DNA TGTGCCAGCAGCCCCGAAGGGGAGAGGACTAGCGGGGGATATTCCTACGAGCAGTACTTC.

The V gene is TRBV28, the J gene TRBJ2-7; the match to TRBD1 covers 11 bases. CDR1 and CDR2 (germline): MDHEN, SYDVKM. V was pared by 6 bases and J by 4 bases, with 8 bases of the junction left unmatched. The length of the CDR3 is 15 residues. CDR3 residues: CASSPDRGLIYEQYF. The CDR3 bases are TGTGCCAGCAGCCCGGACAGGGGGCTAATATACGAGCAGTACTTC.